This entry lists 19 T cell receptor beta chains sequenced from one sample in a study of OX40 agonist ivuxolimab in advanced cancers. Sequencing was performed with immunoSEQ multiplex PCR; in TCRdb, only in-frame clones are kept and a portion is missing. This table holds roughly 71,000 clones, roughly 84% found once. The source was CD4+ or CD8+ T cells sorted from blood, collected in a trial of the OX40 agonist ivuxolimab. The source of these receptors is an adult with an advanced solid tumor such as melanoma, head and neck, liver or kidney cancer.

This clone was seen at least ten times. The rearrangement links TRBV27 to TRBJ2-2; 13 positions match TRBD2. Germline CDR1 MNHEY, CDR2 SMNVEV (reference sequence). The CDR3 sequence is 15 residues long. V lost 11 bases, J lost 7 bases, and 10 bases stayed unmatched. CDR3 sequence: CASRGLAGLGGELFF. CDR3 DNA sequence: TGTGCCTCCAGGGGACTAGCGGGACTGGGCGGGGAGCTGTTTTTT.

The sample holds a few counts of this clone. The rearrangement links TRBV25-1 to TRBJ2-1, with 10 nucleotides matching TRBD1. The CDR3 sequence is 14 residues long. CDR1 is MGHDK and CDR2 is SYGVNS in the germline V gene. J gave up 6 bases and V 3 bases, and 2 bases lay outside the gene matches. This CDR3 reads CASSDRQGANEQFF. The CDR3 DNA reads TGTGCCAGCAGTGACCGACAGGGGGCCAATGAGCAGTTCTTC.

This chain joins TRBV28 and TRBJ1-2; 9 bases fit TRBD1. This CDR3 region has 16 residues. With 5 bases clipped from V and 7 bases from J, the junction kept 14 bases outside the gene matches. Germline CDR1 and CDR2: MDHEN and SYDVKM. CDR3 amino acids: CASSRDSGQGRSGYTF. The DNA of the CDR3 is TGTGCCAGCAGTAGGGATTCGGGACAGGGAAGATCTGGCTACACCTTC.

CDR3 loop: CASSLIQGGHEQYF. DNA for the CDR3: TGTGCCAGCAGCTTGATACAGGGTGGGCACGAGCAGTACTTC. This chain links TRBV5-5 with TRBJ2-7; a weak D match, TRBD1 (6 bases). CDR3 length: 14 amino acids. Per germline, CDR1 SGHKS and CDR2 YYEKEE (reference sequence). V lost 1 base and J 5 bases, leaving 13 bases between the germline ends. Drawing the rest from reference TRBV5-5 and TRBJ2-7, the complete variable domain is DAGVTQSPTHLIKTRGQQVTLRCSPISGHKSVSWYQQVLGQGPQFIFQYYEKEERGRGNFPDRFSARQFPNYSSELNVNALLLGDSALYLCASSLIQGGHEQYFGPGTRLTVT.

This clone was seen a single time. This rearrangement joins TRBV11-2 to TRBJ1-1; D is ambiguous. Looked up from germline, CDR1 is SGHAT and CDR2 is FQNNGV. V was shortened by 5 bases and J by 0 bases, with 10 bases between the two germline ends. The CDR3 contains 14 residues. The CDR3 bases are TGTGCCAGCAGCCTAAGTAGGTTGAACACTGAAGCTTTCTTT. This encodes CASSLSRLNTEAFF.

Notes on this clone: An end of the junction differs from the germline gene, which may be a read error. This sequence joins TRBV6-5 and TRBJ1-1, with 8 bases matching TRBD1. The CDR3 extends over 14 amino acids. Germline-derived CDR1 and CDR2 are MNHEY and SVGAGI. The CDR3 bases are TGTGCCAGCAGCCCCGGGACAGGCGACCCTGAGGCTTTCTTT. It is translated as CASSPGTGDPEAFF.

J is TRBJ2-1 and V is TRBV19, with 8 bases lining up with TRBD1. Losses at the gene ends were 6 bases for V and 4 bases for J; bases not matched to a gene: 11. Germline CDR1 LNHDA, CDR2 SQIVND (reference sequence). The CDR3 is 16 residues long. The CDR3: CASSGPRDRLYNEQFF. The CDR3 DNA reads TGTGCCAGTAGCGGGCCACGGGACAGGCTATACAATGAGCAGTTCTTC. The full variable domain, with the rest looked up from reference TRBV19 and TRBJ2-1, is DGGITQSPKYLFRKEGQNVTLSCEQNLNHDAMYWYRQDPGQGLRLIYYSQIVNDFQKGDIAEGYSVSREKKESFPLTVTSAQKNPTAFYLCASSGPRDRLYNEQFFGPGTRLTVL.

J is TRBJ2-4 and V is TRBV9; TRBD1 matches at 10 bases. J lost 6 bases, V lost 0 bases, and 12 bases had no gene match. CDR3 length: 18 amino acids. Germline V gene data show CDR1 as SGDLS and CDR2 as YYNGEE. The CDR3 DNA sequence: TGTGCCAGCAGCGTAGCGGGAGGGACAGGGGAAATGGGAAACATTCAGTACTTC. It codes for CASSVAGGTGEMGNIQYF.

The chain has TRBV7-6 and TRBJ2-7; 7 bases are shared with TRBD1. In germline, CDR1 is SGHVS, CDR2 FNYEAQ. The V gene end was trimmed by 2 bases and the J gene end by 0 bases; junction bases not matched to a gene: 10. The CDR3 has 17 residues. The CDR3: CASSLSTPGTASYEQYF. CDR3 DNA: TGTGCCAGCAGCTTATCGACGCCCGGGACAGCCTCCTACGAGCAGTACTTC.

The V and J genes are TRBV29-1 and TRBJ2-1, with a possible D match to TRBD1 (6 bases). Germline V lookup: CDR1 SQVTM, CDR2 ANQGSEA. V lost 5 bases to trimming and J lost 6 bases, with 20 bases between them. CDR3 size: 15 residues. The chain's CDR3 is CSVTWFGQGFNEQFF. The CDR3 DNA is TGCAGCGTTACATGGTTTGGGCAGGGGTTCAATGAGCAGTTCTTC.

V gene TRBV10-3 combines with J gene TRBJ2-5; D ambiguous. The J call may be wrong; the DNA end is better matched by TRBJ2-7. The germline V gene encodes CDR1 ENHRY and CDR2 SYGVKD. The CDR3 extends over 13 amino acids. This chain's CDR3 is CAISEYPRNEQYF. DNA for the CDR3: TGTGCCATCAGTGAGTACCCTCGGAACGAGCAGTACTTC.

J is TRBJ1-4 and V is TRBV7-2; D perhaps matches TRBD1 (5 bases). This CDR3 spans 14 amino acids. CDR1 and CDR2 (germline): SGHTA, FQGNSA. The ends were cut back, 6 bases at V and 5 bases at J, with 13 bases in the middle. Written as DNA, the CDR3 is TGTGCCAGCAGACCTGGGGGGAGGAATGAAAAACTGTTTTTT. This encodes CASRPGGRNEKLFF.

CDR3 residues: CASSLFRTEAFF. The CDR3 DNA follows: TGTGCCAGCAGCTTGTTCCGCACTGAAGCTTTCTTT. J is TRBJ1-1 and V is TRBV7-8; D gene unclear. The CDR3 is 12 amino acids. Trimming took off 3 bases at V and 4 bases at J, with 6 bases between the two ends. The germline V gene has CDR1 SGHVS and CDR2 FQNEAQ.

The chain is built from TRBV2 and TRBJ1-5; no clear D. Trimming took 8 bases from V and 1 from J, leaving 12 bases between them. Per the germline V gene, CDR1 is SNHLY and CDR2 is FYNNEI. CDR3 length: 14 residues. CDR3: CASEFGQSNQPQHF. CDR3 bases: TGTGCCAGCGAATTCGGGCAGAGCAATCAGCCCCAGCATTTT.

This clone was seen a single time. The chain combines TRBV2 with TRBJ2-5, with 9 bases matching TRBD1. The germline gives CDR1 SNHLY, CDR2 FYNNEI. V was pared by 6 bases and J by 3 bases, with 8 bases of the junction left unmatched. This CDR3 spans 15 amino acids. The CDR3 region has the DNA TGTGCCAGCAGGGAACGCGACAGGGGGAAAGAGACCCAGTACTTC. Encoded protein: CASRERDRGKETQYF.

The chain employs TRBV5-5 and TRBJ1-2; the match to TRBD1 covers 8 bases. CDR3 length equals 14 residues. Looked up from germline, CDR1 is SGHKS and CDR2 is YYEKEE (reference sequence). V gave up 4 bases and J gave up 4 bases; unmatched junction bases: 6. The CDR3 sequence: CASSPGQGRYGYTF. Here the CDR3 DNA reads TGTGCCAGCAGCCCCGGACAGGGCCGCTATGGCTACACCTTC.

V is TRBV29-1 and J is TRBJ1-1; D perhaps matches TRBD1 (6 bases). Per germline, CDR1 SQVTM and CDR2 ANQGSEA. V was shortened by 7 bases and J by 6 bases, with 15 bases between the two germline ends. This CDR3 region has 12 residues. The CDR3 DNA follows: TGCAGCGGCCTACAGGGTATATCTGAAGCTTTCTTT. It specifies CSGLQGISEAFF.

A remark on this clone: This could be a read error, since a much larger clone is one nucleotide away. The chain joins TRBV7-2 to TRBJ2-3; no clear D. Trimming removed 2 bases at V and 2 bases at J, with 2 bases between. CDR3 length equals 12 residues. Germline CDR1 SGHTA, CDR2 FQGNSA. CDR3 bases: TGTGCCAGCAGCTTAATCACAGATACGCAGTATTTT. As protein: CASSLITDTQYF.

The gene calls are TRBV5-1 and TRBJ2-2; maybe TRBD2 (6 bases). V lost 6 bases and J lost 4, with 16 bases in between. The CDR3 has 15 amino acids. In germline, CDR1 is SGHRS, CDR2 YFSETQ. CDR3 sequence reads: CASTTTGVSTGELFF. CDR3 nucleotide sequence: TGCGCCAGCACCACGACGGGGGTATCCACCGGGGAGCTGTTTTTT.